This TCR beta chain was identified during a study of blood T cell repertoires in COVID-19. Original handling: Reference gene primers were amplified, and this amplification served to estimate nucleated cell counts. Here immunoSEQ multiplex PCR was the method, and the copy in TCRdb shows in-frame clones only, minus some. V and J calls plus clone size are reproduced from that table; the DNA served to infer D and trimming. The sample lists 100,000 to 150,000 clones; 80% were seen once. CDR3 length: 14 amino acids. J gave up 6 bases and V 5 bases, and 8 bases lay outside the gene matches. CDR1 and CDR2 (germline): KGHDR, SFDVKD.

The source of this sequence is a human donor in a cohort sampled during active COVID-19. Sequenced input: peripheral blood. V and J are TRBV24-1 and TRBJ1-1; 7 nucleotides match TRBD1. As DNA, the CDR3 is TGTGCCACCAGTGGGACGGGGCAGGGGGCTGAAGCTTTCTTT. It translates to CATSGTGQGAEAFF.